The clone carrying this T cell receptor beta chain has only a few counts. Here immunoSEQ multiplex PCR was the method, and the copy in TCRdb shows in-frame clones only, minus some. Of around 47,000 clones listed, around 85% are singletons. This sample was included in a study of blood T cell repertoires in COVID-19. On the study more broadly: Acute and convalescent COVID-19 specimens originated in the United States, Italy and Spain. PBMCs, B-cell-depleted T cells, or T cells provided the cDNA or gDNA that made up the material.

The length of the CDR3 is 13 residues. Deletions cut 3 bases from V and 7 bases from J, with 15 bases between. CDR1 is GTSNPN and CDR2 is SVGIG in the germline V gene (reference sequence). The sequence derives from a woman at least 80 years old with COVID-19, enrolled during active disease. V usage is TRBV30 and J usage is TRBJ1-2; no firm D call. The sequenced sample was peripheral blood. CDR3 amino acids: CAWSEIKMSGYTF. In nucleotides, the CDR3 is TGTGCCTGGAGCGAAATTAAAATGAGTGGCTACACCTTC.